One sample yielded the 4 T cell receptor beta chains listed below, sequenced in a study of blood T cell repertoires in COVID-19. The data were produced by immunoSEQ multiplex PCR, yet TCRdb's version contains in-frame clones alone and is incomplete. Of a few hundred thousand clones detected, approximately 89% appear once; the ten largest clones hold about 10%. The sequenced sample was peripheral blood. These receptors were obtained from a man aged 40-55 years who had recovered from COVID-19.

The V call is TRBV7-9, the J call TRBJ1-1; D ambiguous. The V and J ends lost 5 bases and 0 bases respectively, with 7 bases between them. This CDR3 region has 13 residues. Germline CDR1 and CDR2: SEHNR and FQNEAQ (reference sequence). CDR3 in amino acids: CASSSPVNTEAFF. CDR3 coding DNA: TGTGCCAGCAGCAGTCCGGTGAACACTGAAGCTTTCTTT.

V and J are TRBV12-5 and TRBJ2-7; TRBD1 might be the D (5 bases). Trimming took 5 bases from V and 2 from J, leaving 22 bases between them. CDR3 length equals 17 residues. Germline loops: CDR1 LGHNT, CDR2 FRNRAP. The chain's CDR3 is CASGPTSAGWITYEQYF. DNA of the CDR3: TGTGCTAGTGGTCCCACCTCAGCAGGGTGGATCACCTACGAGCAGTACTTC.

CDR3 nucleotide sequence: TGTGCCAGCAGTTCCGGGACAGGGGCCCGGGTGAACACTGAAGCTTTCTTT. This translates into CASSSGTGARVNTEAFF. The chain combines TRBV11-2 with TRBJ1-1; 10 positions agree with TRBD1. With 6 bases clipped from V and 0 bases from J, the junction kept 10 bases outside the gene matches. This CDR3 is 17 amino acids long. From germline, CDR1 is SGHAT and CDR2 FQNNGV.

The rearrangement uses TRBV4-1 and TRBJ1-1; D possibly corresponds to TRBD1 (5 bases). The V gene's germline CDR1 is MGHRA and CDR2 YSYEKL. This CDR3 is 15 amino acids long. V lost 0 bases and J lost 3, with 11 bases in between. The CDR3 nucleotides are TGCGCCAGCAGCCAAGACGGTGACAGTCACACTGAAGCTTTCTTT. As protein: CASSQDGDSHTEAFF.